A single sample gave rise to the 19 T cell receptor beta chains below, sequenced in a study of blood T cell repertoires in COVID-19. Libraries were prepared by immunoSEQ multiplex PCR; TCRdb keeps only in-frame clonotypes and omits some of them. The sample carries tens of thousands of clones, roughly 84% recorded once. The sequenced sample was peripheral blood. All receptors derive from a man aged 45 to 65 with active COVID-19.

This clone was detected only once. This chain joins TRBV7-9 and TRBJ2-5; D gene ambiguous. Trimming took off 7 bases at V and 3 bases at J, with 18 bases between the two ends. Looked up from germline, CDR1 is SEHNR and CDR2 is FQNEAQ (reference sequence). The CDR3 runs 15 residues. CDR3 DNA: TGTGCCAGCATACTAAACGGAAACCCTGAAGAGACCCAGTACTTC. It translates to CASILNGNPEETQYF.

V usage is TRBV5-1 and J usage is TRBJ1-4, with no clear D. The V and J ends lost 5 bases and 4 bases respectively, with 15 bases between them. Per germline, CDR1 SGHRS and CDR2 YFSETQ. CDR3 size: 15 residues. CDR3 nucleotides: TGCGCCAGCAGACCGATAGGAGGGAGTAATGAAAAACTGTTTTTT. As protein: CASRPIGGSNEKLFF.

The V call is TRBV5-4, the J call TRBJ2-3, with 15 nucleotides matching TRBD2. This CDR3 comprises 17 residues. Losses at the gene ends were 2 bases for V and 5 bases for J; bases not matched to a gene: 6. Germline V gives CDR1 SGHNT, CDR2 YYREEE (reference sequence). CDR3 loop: CASSLRTSGGARDTQYF. In DNA form, the CDR3 reads TGTGCCAGCAGCTTACGGACTAGCGGGGGGGCCAGAGATACGCAGTATTTT.

This clone was detected only once. The CDR3 DNA reads TGTGCCAGCAGTGAACCCCGCTACGAGCAGTACTTC. Protein sequence: CASSEPRYEQYF. This chain links TRBV2 with TRBJ2-7; no firm D call. Germline CDR1 reads SNHLY; CDR2 reads FYNNEI. The CDR3 contains 12 residues. With 2 bases removed from V and 3 bases from J, the gap between germline ends came to 5 bases. The whole variable domain, filled in from reference TRBV2 and TRBJ2-7, reads EPEVTQTPSHQVTQMGQEVILRCVPISNHLYFYWYRQILGQKVEFLVSFYNNEISEKSEIFDDQFSVERPDGSNFTLKIRSTKLEDSAMYFCASSEPRYEQYFGPGTRLTVT.

The gene calls are TRBV27 and TRBJ1-6, with D perhaps TRBD1 (5 bases). The ends were cut back, 7 bases at V and 10 bases at J, with 17 bases in the middle. Germline V gene lookup returns CDR1 MNHEY and CDR2 SMNVEV (reference sequence). This CDR3 is built from 14 residues. The CDR3 region has the DNA TGTGCCAGCACTCCCCGGGGGGGGAACTCACCCCTCCACTTT. This codes for CASTPRGGNSPLHF.

This sequence joins TRBV18 and TRBJ2-3; 9 bases are a match to TRBD2. Looked up from germline, CDR1 is KGHSH and CDR2 is LQKENI. This CDR3 is 17 amino acids long. Trimming removed 3 bases from V and 0 bases from J; junction bases left unmatched: 7. The CDR3 nucleotides read TGTGCCAGCTCACCCACAAGACTAGCGGTTAGCACAGATACGCAGTATTTT. It translates to CASSPTRLAVSTDTQYF.

This clone was counted between two and nine times. This chain uses TRBV10-3 with TRBJ1-1; a possible D gene is TRBD1 (6 bases). CDR3 length equals 12 residues. V was clipped by 6 bases and J by 1 base, with 6 bases between them. Germline V gene sequence: CDR1 ENHRY, CDR2 SYGVKD. CDR3 DNA sequence: TGTGCCATCAGGACAGGGAACACTGAAGCTTTCTTT. Protein sequence: CAIRTGNTEAFF.

The chain employs TRBV3-1 (or the pseudogene TRBV3-2) and TRBJ2-3, with TRBD2 identical over 7 bases. V lost 6 bases to trimming and J lost 0 bases; unmatched junction nucleotides: 6. Germline V gene sequence: CDR1 LGHDT, CDR2 YNNKEL (reference sequence). There are 15 residues in the CDR3. Written as DNA, the CDR3 is TGTGCCAGCAGACAGCTAGCGGATAGCACAGATACGCAGTATTTT. Its protein is CASRQLADSTDTQYF.

The J gene is TRBJ2-3, the V gene TRBV5-1, with D perhaps TRBD1 (6 bases). The CDR3 spans 13 residues. Trimming cost V 5 bases and J 0 bases, with 7 bases left between them. Germline assignment: CDR1 SGHRS and CDR2 YFSETQ. The CDR3 region is CASRTGSTDTQYF. The CDR3 DNA reads TGCGCCAGCAGGACAGGAAGCACAGATACGCAGTATTTT.

This clone was detected once. This chain uses TRBV7-6 with TRBJ2-3; 8 nucleotides line up with TRBD2. The V gene's germline CDR1 is SGHVS and CDR2 FNYEAQ. The CDR3 runs to 19 residues. V shed 2 bases, J shed 4 bases, and the junction held 17 bases outside the gene matches. The CDR3 here is CASSLWASGGPGESDTQYF. For the CDR3, the DNA is TGTGCCAGCAGCTTATGGGCCAGCGGGGGTCCAGGGGAGTCAGATACGCAGTATTTT.

V is TRBV24-1 and J is TRBJ2-3, with TRBD1 as a possible D gene (6 bases). Trimming removed 9 bases from V and 6 bases from J, with 15 bases in between. The CDR3 length is 13 residues. Germline CDR1 is KGHDR and CDR2 is SFDVKD. Here the CDR3 reads CATAPWGLDTQYF. The CDR3 nucleotides read TGTGCCACCGCACCCTGGGGGCTGGATACGCAGTATTTT.

The chain uses TRBV6-5 and TRBJ1-1; D is unclear. Germline V gives CDR1 MNHEY, CDR2 SVGAGI. CDR3 length equals 15 residues. V dropped 1 base and J dropped 4 bases, with 13 bases sitting between them. CDR3 sequence reads: CASSYYYWEGTEAFF. The CDR3, as DNA: TGTGCCAGCAGTTACTACTACTGGGAGGGCACTGAAGCTTTCTTT.

This chain joins TRBV27 and TRBJ2-5, with 7 bases identical to TRBD1. CDR1 and CDR2 from the germline V gene are MNHEY and SMNVEV (reference sequence). This CDR3 is built from 15 residues. Unmatched junction bases numbered 8, after V lost 1 base and J lost 6 bases. CDR3: CASSLLVGGKKTQYF. In DNA form, the CDR3 reads TGTGCCAGCAGTTTATTGGTAGGGGGCAAAAAGACCCAGTACTTC.

Only one count was recorded for this clone. J is TRBJ1-3 and V is TRBV12-3 or TRBV12-4; D remains ambiguous. The V gene lost 6 bases and the J gene lost 8 bases, with 8 bases spanning the gap. CDR3 size: 11 residues. The CDR3: CASSPGYTIYF. CDR3 DNA sequence: TGTGCCAGCAGCCCGGGTTACACCATATATTTT.

The J gene is TRBJ2-1, the V gene TRBV18; the match to TRBD1 covers 9 bases. Germline V CDR1 and CDR2: KGHSH, LQKENI. The trim removed 3 bases at V and 4 bases at J, leaving 10 bases unmatched. The CDR3 loop spans 17 amino acids. CDR3 DNA sequence: TGTGCCAGCTCACCCCGAGCAGGGACAGGGTTTTACAATGAGCAGTTCTTC. It codes for CASSPRAGTGFYNEQFF.

The rearrangement joins TRBV19 to TRBJ1-1, with a weak D call TRBD1 (6 bases). This CDR3 spans 15 amino acids. CDR1 is LNHDA and CDR2 is SQIVND in the germline V gene (reference sequence). Deletions cut 10 bases from V and 5 bases from J, with 23 bases between. CDR3 residues: CATGPRVQGATEAFF. The DNA for the CDR3 is TGTGCCACCGGCCCCCGGGTACAGGGAGCGACTGAAGCTTTCTTT.

The chain recombines TRBV27 with TRBJ1-1; possibly TRBD1 for D (5 bases). V lost 6 bases, J lost 1 base, and 21 bases lay in between. In germline, CDR1 is MNHEY, CDR2 SMNVEV (reference sequence). The CDR3 is made up of 17 amino acids. The CDR3 protein is CASRRTGGGPRNTEAFF. CDR3 nucleotide sequence: TGTGCCAGCAGAAGAACGGGGGGTGGGCCGCGGAACACTGAAGCTTTCTTT.

The chain recombines TRBV10-3 with TRBJ2-3; 7 nucleotides align to TRBD2. Germline CDR1 and CDR2: ENHRY and SYGVKD. The CDR3 length is 15 residues. With V trimmed by 3 bases and J by 0 bases, 3 bases remained unmatched. The CDR3 region has the DNA TGTGCCATCAGTGACGGGGGGTCTAGCACAGATACGCAGTATTTT. Protein product: CAISDGGSSTDTQYF.

The V call is TRBV4-1, the J call TRBJ1-2; D possibly corresponds to TRBD1 (5 bases). The CDR3 is made up of 15 amino acids. V lost 3 bases, J lost 2 bases, and 13 bases lay in between. Germline CDR1 and CDR2: MGHRA and YSYEKL. The CDR3 sequence: CASSHSQGNNYGYTF. DNA of the CDR3: TGCGCCAGCAGCCATTCTCAGGGTAACAACTATGGCTACACCTTC.